This entry describes one T cell receptor (beta chain). V was pared by 8 bases and J by 1 base, with 1 base of the junction left unmatched. The CDR3 runs to 13 residues. CDR1 is MNHEY, CDR2 SMNVEV, per germline (reference sequence). The data were obtained in a study of blood T cell repertoires in COVID-19. Study-level background: T cells, B-cell-depleted T cells, or PBMCs supplied cDNA or gDNA.

How the authors handled the data: Amplification with reference gene primers provided the estimates of nucleated cell counts. Using immunoSEQ multiplex PCR, the repertoire was profiled, and TCRdb retains in-frame clones only, with some absent. V and J calls and clone size come straight from that table; D and trimming were deduced from the DNA. The table records approximately 210,000 clones, roughly 86% of them present only once. The TCR originated in a woman aged 40-49 years with acute or convalescent COVID-19. Sequences were obtained from peripheral blood. V and J are TRBV27 and TRBJ2-2; 7 bases map to TRBD1. CDR3 region: CASRTGNTGELFF. As DNA, the CDR3 is TGTGCCAGCCGGACAGGGAACACCGGGGAGCTGTTTTTT.